These T cell receptor beta chains were read from a single sample in a study of blood T cell repertoires in COVID-19. The data were produced by immunoSEQ multiplex PCR, yet TCRdb's version contains in-frame clones alone and is incomplete. The data hold 450,000 or so clones, with roughly 89% observed a single time. The material sequenced was peripheral blood. Source of these receptors: a man aged 18-30 years with COVID-19, enrolled during active disease. CDR3s include the opening cysteine and the closing phenylalanine or tryptophan. Each record gives: V gene, D gene, clone size, J gene, CDR3 protein, CDR3 DNA. The D gene is left open where the match is weak. Clone size is given for some rows only: seen once, a few or many times, or a class if the clone is expanded.

V gene: TRBV19; D gene: .; clone size: .; J gene: TRBJ1-1; CDR3 protein: CASSTGVRGTEAFF; CDR3 DNA: TGTGCCAGTAGTACGGGGGTGCGCGGCACTGAAGCTTTCTTT
V gene: TRBV10-1; D gene: .; clone size: .; J gene: TRBJ1-6; CDR3 protein: CASSERGRNSPLHF; CDR3 DNA: TGCGCCAGCAGTGAGAGGGGGAGAAATTCACCCCTCCACTTT
V gene: TRBV10-1; D gene: TRBD1; clone size: .; J gene: TRBJ2-7; CDR3 protein: CASSEDRGDEQYF; CDR3 DNA: TGCGCCAGCAGTGAGGACAGGGGCGACGAGCAGTACTTC
V gene: TRBV18; D gene: .; clone size: .; J gene: TRBJ2-3; CDR3 protein: CASSPASGTSTDTQYF; CDR3 DNA: TGTGCCAGCTCACCTGCGAGCGGGACAAGCACAGATACGCAGTATTTT
V gene: TRBV2; D gene: .; clone size: .; J gene: TRBJ2-5; CDR3 protein: CASSGETQYF; CDR3 DNA: TGTGCCAGCAGCGGGGAGACCCAGTACTTC
V gene: TRBV4-2; D gene: .; clone size: .; J gene: TRBJ1-6; CDR3 protein: CASSPRGNYNSPLHF; CDR3 DNA: TGTGCCAGCAGCCCCCGGGGGAACTATAATTCACCCCTCCACTTT
V gene: TRBV3-1/TRBV3-2; D gene: TRBD2; clone size: .; J gene: TRBJ2-5; CDR3 protein: CASSQVSGATWETQYF; CDR3 DNA: TGTGCCAGCAGCCAAGTTAGCGGGGCTACCTGGGAGACCCAGTACTTC
V gene: TRBV11-2; D gene: .; clone size: once; J gene: TRBJ1-3; CDR3 protein: CASSLSLSGNTIYF; CDR3 DNA: TGTGCCAGCAGCTTGAGCCTCTCTGGAAACACCATATATTTT
V gene: TRBV28; D gene: TRBD1; clone size: .; J gene: TRBJ1-5; CDR3 protein: CASSSGQGAVQPQHF; CDR3 DNA: TGTGCCAGCAGCTCGGGACAGGGGGCTGTTCAGCCCCAGCATTTT
V gene: TRBV9; D gene: .; clone size: .; J gene: TRBJ2-3; CDR3 protein: CASSAGAGSRGNTQYF; CDR3 DNA: TGTGCCAGCAGCGCCGGCGCGGGGAGTAGAGGAAATACGCAGTATTTT
V gene: TRBV7-3; D gene: TRBD2; clone size: .; J gene: TRBJ2-1; CDR3 protein: CASSLAGGHNEQFF; CDR3 DNA: TGTGCCAGCAGTTTAGCGGGAGGGCATAATGAGCAGTTCTTC
V gene: TRBV5-1; D gene: TRBD2; clone size: once; J gene: TRBJ2-5; CDR3 protein: CASSFSGRTQETQYF; CDR3 DNA: TGCGCCAGCAGTTTTAGCGGGAGGACCCAAGAGACCCAGTACTTC
V gene: TRBV5-1; D gene: TRBD1; clone size: .; J gene: TRBJ2-5; CDR3 protein: CASSTGTARETQYF; CDR3 DNA: TGCGCCAGCAGCACCGGGACAGCCAGAGAGACCCAGTACTTC
V gene: TRBV13; D gene: TRBD1; clone size: .; J gene: TRBJ1-2; CDR3 protein: CASKGQPLDYGYTF; CDR3 DNA: TGTGCCAGCAAGGGACAGCCGTTGGACTATGGCTACACCTTC
V gene: TRBV6-5; D gene: .; clone size: .; J gene: TRBJ1-1; CDR3 protein: CASSYGEDTEAFF; CDR3 DNA: TGTGCCAGCAGTTACGGCGAGGACACTGAAGCTTTCTTT
V gene: TRBV4-2; D gene: TRBD2; clone size: once; J gene: TRBJ2-2; CDR3 protein: CASSQSERGNTGELFF; CDR3 DNA: TGTGCCAGCAGCCAATCCGAGCGGGGGAACACCGGGGAGCTGTTTTTT
V gene: TRBV6-1; D gene: .; clone size: .; J gene: TRBJ1-1; CDR3 protein: CASSERLGPAFF; CDR3 DNA: TGTGCCAGCAGTGAAAGGTTGGGGCCAGCTTTCTTT
V gene: TRBV24-1; D gene: .; clone size: .; J gene: TRBJ1-5; CDR3 protein: CATSDRANQPQHF; CDR3 DNA: TGTGCCACCAGTGACAGGGCCAATCAGCCCCAGCATTTT
V gene: TRBV7-2; D gene: .; clone size: .; J gene: TRBJ2-7; CDR3 protein: CASRPAGLVEQYF; CDR3 DNA: TGTGCCAGCAGACCGGCGGGTTTGGTCGAGCAGTACTTC
V gene: TRBV7-9; D gene: TRBD2; clone size: .; J gene: TRBJ2-2; CDR3 protein: CASSLSGRLGAGELFF; CDR3 DNA: TGTGCCAGCAGCCTGAGCGGGAGGTTAGGCGCCGGGGAGCTGTTTTTT
V gene: TRBV5-5; D gene: TRBD1; clone size: .; J gene: TRBJ2-7; CDR3 protein: CASSIPGTGGFYEQYF; CDR3 DNA: TGTGCCAGCAGCATACCCGGGACAGGGGGCTTCTACGAGCAGTACTTC
V gene: TRBV19; D gene: .; clone size: .; J gene: TRBJ1-1; CDR3 protein: CASSVGGTEAFF; CDR3 DNA: TGTGCCAGTAGTGTCGGTGGCACTGAAGCTTTCTTT
V gene: TRBV14; D gene: .; clone size: .; J gene: TRBJ2-1; CDR3 protein: CASSQGTTVNEQFF; CDR3 DNA: TGTGCCAGCAGCCAAGGGACTACGGTCAATGAGCAGTTCTTC
V gene: TRBV5-1; D gene: .; clone size: .; J gene: TRBJ1-4; CDR3 protein: CASSLGAGTSPEKLFF; CDR3 DNA: TGCGCCAGCAGCTTGGGGGCCGGGACATCACCGGAAAAACTGTTTTTT
V gene: TRBV18; D gene: .; clone size: .; J gene: TRBJ2-7; CDR3 protein: CASSPPAGEQYF; CDR3 DNA: TGTGCCAGCTCACCACCGGCAGGCGAGCAGTACTTC
V gene: TRBV11-2; D gene: TRBD2; clone size: .; J gene: TRBJ2-7; CDR3 protein: CASSPSGGGEQYF; CDR3 DNA: TGTGCCAGCAGCCCGTCGGGGGGGGGCGAGCAGTACTTC
V gene: TRBV6-5; D gene: TRBD1; clone size: .; J gene: TRBJ2-7; CDR3 protein: CASRGQGRYEQYF; CDR3 DNA: TGTGCCAGCAGAGGACAGGGGAGATACGAGCAGTACTTC
V gene: TRBV6-2/TRBV6-3; D gene: TRBD2; clone size: .; J gene: TRBJ2-3; CDR3 protein: CASSYPGLQRGDPDTQYF; CDR3 DNA: TGTGCCAGCAGTTACCCCGGACTACAGCGGGGGGACCCAGATACGCAGTATTTT
V gene: TRBV4-1; D gene: .; clone size: few; J gene: TRBJ1-6; CDR3 protein: CASSQEGRLGSPLHF; CDR3 DNA: TGCGCCAGCAGCCAAGAGGGGAGGCTTGGATCACCCCTCCACTTT
V gene: TRBV4-2; D gene: TRBD1; clone size: .; J gene: TRBJ2-7; CDR3 protein: CASSQEGPGQGSGEQYF; CDR3 DNA: TGTGCCAGCAGCCAAGAGGGTCCGGGACAGGGGTCGGGTGAGCAGTACTTC
V gene: TRBV5-4; D gene: .; clone size: few; J gene: TRBJ2-7; CDR3 protein: CASSLPRGEQYF; CDR3 DNA: TGTGCCAGCAGCTTGCCCAGAGGCGAGCAGTACTTC
V gene: TRBV3-1/TRBV3-2; D gene: .; clone size: .; J gene: TRBJ2-7; CDR3 protein: CASSQDIGGYYEQYF; CDR3 DNA: TGTGCCAGCAGCCAAGATATTGGCGGGTACTACGAGCAGTACTTC
V gene: TRBV2; D gene: .; clone size: .; J gene: TRBJ1-4; CDR3 protein: CASAPFSGVLAEKLFF; CDR3 DNA: TGTGCCAGCGCACCATTCTCCGGGGTTTTGGCTGAAAAACTGTTTTTT
V gene: TRBV4-1; D gene: TRBD2; clone size: few; J gene: TRBJ2-7; CDR3 protein: CASSRYATRGGYEQYF; CDR3 DNA: TGCGCCAGCAGCCGCTATGCGACTCGGGGGGGTTACGAGCAGTACTTC
V gene: TRBV19; D gene: TRBD1; clone size: once; J gene: TRBJ1-2; CDR3 protein: CASSSYRTGANYGYTF; CDR3 DNA: TGTGCCAGTAGTTCCTATAGGACAGGGGCTAACTATGGCTACACCTTC
V gene: TRBV5-1; D gene: .; clone size: .; J gene: TRBJ2-6; CDR3 protein: CASSFRPHREGANVLTF; CDR3 DNA: TGCGCCAGCAGTTTTAGGCCCCACCGGGAAGGGGCCAACGTCCTGACTTTC
V gene: TRBV7-3; D gene: .; clone size: .; J gene: TRBJ2-2; CDR3 protein: CASSSGLVNTGELFF; CDR3 DNA: TGTGCCAGCAGCTCCGGACTGGTGAACACCGGGGAGCTGTTTTTT
V gene: TRBV29-1; D gene: TRBD1; clone size: once; J gene: TRBJ2-1; CDR3 protein: CSVPSQGDNEQFF; CDR3 DNA: TGCAGCGTCCCCAGCCAGGGGGATAATGAGCAGTTCTTC
V gene: TRBV19; D gene: TRBD1; clone size: .; J gene: TRBJ1-5; CDR3 protein: CASDTGVVGNQPQHF; CDR3 DNA: TGTGCCAGCGACACAGGGGTCGTGGGCAATCAGCCCCAGCATTTT
V gene: TRBV12-3/TRBV12-4; D gene: .; clone size: .; J gene: TRBJ1-4; CDR3 protein: CASSFSGFEKLFF; CDR3 DNA: TGTGCCAGCAGTTTCTCAGGGTTCGAAAAACTGTTTTTT
V gene: TRBV3-1/TRBV3-2; D gene: .; clone size: .; J gene: TRBJ1-6; CDR3 protein: CASSQGSGYNSPLHF; CDR3 DNA: TGTGCCAGCAGCCAAGGTTCAGGCTATAATTCACCCCTCCACTTT
V gene: TRBV6-5; D gene: TRBD2; clone size: .; J gene: TRBJ2-7; CDR3 protein: CATLGLAGEQYF; CDR3 DNA: TGTGCCACCCTGGGACTAGCGGGTGAGCAGTACTTC
V gene: TRBV6-1; D gene: TRBD2; clone size: once; J gene: TRBJ2-3; CDR3 protein: CASSEWSSGSTDTQYF; CDR3 DNA: TGTGCCAGCAGTGAATGGTCTAGCGGGAGCACAGATACGCAGTATTTT
V gene: TRBV10-2; D gene: .; clone size: .; J gene: TRBJ2-5; CDR3 protein: CASSETLRRTATGTQYF; CDR3 DNA: TGCGCCAGCAGTGAGACGTTGAGACGGACTGCAACTGGGACCCAGTACTTC
V gene: TRBV2; D gene: .; clone size: .; J gene: TRBJ2-2; CDR3 protein: CASRTDLAGELFF; CDR3 DNA: TGTGCCAGTAGGACAGATCTGGCCGGGGAGCTGTTTTTT
V gene: TRBV5-5; D gene: .; clone size: .; J gene: TRBJ2-7; CDR3 protein: CASSLAMANEQYF; CDR3 DNA: TGTGCCAGCAGCTTGGCCATGGCCAACGAGCAGTACTTC
V gene: TRBV27; D gene: TRBD2; clone size: .; J gene: TRBJ2-3; CDR3 protein: CASKLTSADTQYF; CDR3 DNA: TGTGCCAGCAAACTCACTAGCGCGGATACGCAGTATTTT
V gene: TRBV19; D gene: TRBD2; clone size: .; J gene: TRBJ2-5; CDR3 protein: CASQRGAQETQYF; CDR3 DNA: TGTGCCAGCCAGCGGGGGGCCCAAGAGACCCAGTACTTC
V gene: TRBV6-1; D gene: .; clone size: once; J gene: TRBJ1-5; CDR3 protein: CASSEVVGQPYSNQPQHF; CDR3 DNA: TGTGCCAGCAGTGAAGTTGTAGGACAGCCCTATAGCAATCAGCCCCAGCATTTT
V gene: TRBV15; D gene: .; clone size: once; J gene: TRBJ2-3; CDR3 protein: CATSRDSEYTQYF; CDR3 DNA: TGTGCCACCAGCAGAGATAGTGAGTATACGCAGTATTTT
V gene: TRBV4-1; D gene: TRBD1; clone size: .; J gene: TRBJ2-7; CDR3 protein: CASSQVLLRTGSSYEQYF; CDR3 DNA: TGCGCCAGCAGCCAAGTTTTACTGCGGACAGGATCATCCTACGAGCAGTACTTC
V gene: TRBV6-5; D gene: .; clone size: .; J gene: TRBJ2-5; CDR3 protein: CASSPNSQETQYF; CDR3 DNA: TGTGCCAGCAGCCCCAACAGCCAAGAGACCCAGTACTTC
V gene: TRBV6-5; D gene: .; clone size: .; J gene: TRBJ1-4; CDR3 protein: CASSLGGWNEKLFF; CDR3 DNA: TGTGCCAGCAGCCTAGGGGGATGGAATGAAAAACTGTTTTTT
V gene: TRBV4-1; D gene: .; clone size: .; J gene: TRBJ1-5; CDR3 protein: CASSQDESLPYQPQHF; CDR3 DNA: TGCGCCAGCAGCCAAGATGAAAGCCTTCCCTATCAGCCCCAGCATTTT
V gene: TRBV7-9; D gene: .; clone size: .; J gene: TRBJ1-2; CDR3 protein: CASSLEGTSYGYTF; CDR3 DNA: TGTGCCAGCAGCTTAGAAGGAACTAGCTATGGCTACACCTTC
V gene: TRBV10-3; D gene: TRBD1; clone size: .; J gene: TRBJ2-6; CDR3 protein: CAIRGDRESSGANVLTF; CDR3 DNA: TGTGCCATCAGGGGGGACAGGGAAAGCTCTGGGGCCAACGTCCTGACTTTC
V gene: TRBV12-3/TRBV12-4; D gene: .; clone size: .; J gene: TRBJ1-3; CDR3 protein: CASSFNRNTIYF; CDR3 DNA: TGTGCCAGCAGTTTTAATCGAAACACCATATATTTT
V gene: TRBV18; D gene: TRBD1; clone size: .; J gene: TRBJ1-5; CDR3 protein: CASSGTGGSQPQHF; CDR3 DNA: TGTGCCAGCTCGGGGACAGGGGGAAGTCAGCCCCAGCATTTT
V gene: TRBV18; D gene: TRBD2; clone size: .; J gene: TRBJ2-7; CDR3 protein: CASSPIAGGNYEQYF; CDR3 DNA: TGTGCCAGCTCCCCAATAGCGGGGGGTAACTACGAGCAGTACTTC
V gene: TRBV5-1; D gene: .; clone size: .; J gene: TRBJ2-3; CDR3 protein: CASSLEGATGGTDTQYF; CDR3 DNA: TGCGCCAGCAGCTTGGAGGGCGCGACGGGGGGCACAGATACGCAGTATTTT